Listed below are T cell receptor beta chains from one sample, sequenced in a study of shared clonotypes between healthy human individuals. TCRdb's table, derived via immunoSEQ multiplex PCR, lists solely in-frame clones and lacks some. The table shows around 1.6 million clones, with 95% to 99% occurring only once. Material: naive CD4+ T cells sorted from blood. The source of these receptors is a man under 40 in good health. CDR3s include the opening cysteine and the closing phenylalanine or tryptophan. The order of the fields is J gene, V gene, CDR3 protein.

TRBJ2-5,TRBV15,CATSRQGPQETQYF
TRBJ2-3,TRBV9,CASGRRADRTDTQYF
TRBJ2-3,TRBV13,CASSTWTSGSGADTQYF
TRBJ1-1,TRBV9,CASSPARDTEAFF
TRBJ2-1,TRBV28,CASSLTGLVNEQFF
TRBJ2-6,TRBV5-1,CASSLQDLTGTGANVLTF
TRBJ2-5,TRBV9,CASSAGLAEETQYF
TRBJ1-2,TRBV25-1,CASRRTGGGYTF
TRBJ2-1,TRBV5-1,CASSLRLGAYNEQFF
TRBJ1-1,TRBV6-5,CASRRTGNTEAFF
TRBJ2-7,TRBV6-5,CASRKQGLYEQYF
TRBJ2-1,TRBV20-1,CSAGTYNEQFF
TRBJ2-3,TRBV5-1,CASSLESPGDTQYF
TRBJ2-7,TRBV18,CASQQGRPYEQYF
TRBJ1-1,TRBV7-2,CASSLVAHSYTLNTEAFF